This T cell receptor beta chain was recorded in a study of shared clonotypes between healthy human individuals. Clones were sequenced by immunoSEQ multiplex PCR, and TCRdb holds only the in-frame ones, with some missing. The sample lists fewer than 850,000 clones; about two thirds were seen once. Germline CDR1 GTSNPN, CDR2 SVGIG (reference sequence). The CDR3 runs to 13 residues. V lost 0 bases and J lost 6, with 9 bases in between. The gene calls are TRBV30 and TRBJ1-5; D remains ambiguous. The sample comprised memory CD4+ T cells sorted from blood. Specified subset: CD45RA-negative fraction. This clonotype was sampled from a woman aged 25 to 45 in good health. The chain's CDR3 is CAWSVQASQPQHF. The CDR3 DNA follows: TGTGCCTGGAGTGTACAAGCTTCTCAGCCCCAGCATTTT.